A single sample gave rise to the 10 T cell receptor beta chains below, sequenced in a study of OX40 agonist ivuxolimab in advanced cancers. TCRdb's table, derived via immunoSEQ multiplex PCR, lists solely in-frame clones and lacks some. Of some 70,000 clones in the sample, more than 85% are singletons; the top ten hold roughly 2.2%. Sequences were derived from CD4+ or CD8+ T cells sorted from blood, sampled in a trial of the OX40 agonist ivuxolimab. These receptors originate from an adult with an advanced solid tumor such as melanoma, head and neck, liver or kidney cancer.

The V and J genes are TRBV25-1 and TRBJ2-5, with D maybe TRBD2 (5 bases). The CDR3 consists of 12 residues. V lost 2 bases to trimming and J lost 7 bases, with 8 bases between them. CDR1 is MGHDK, CDR2 SYGVNS, per germline. In nucleotides, the CDR3 is TGTGCCAGCAGTGAAATAGAGGGGACCCAGTACTTC. Protein product: CASSEIEGTQYF. Combining the CDR3 with reference TRBV25-1 and TRBJ2-5 gives the whole variable domain EADIYQTPRYLVIGTGKKITLECSQTMGHDKMYWYQQDPGMELHLIHYSYGVNSTEKGDLSSESTVSRIRTEHFPLTLESARPSHTSQYLCASSEIEGTQYFGPGTRLLVL.

The chain joins TRBV6-5 to TRBJ2-6, with D uncertain. The CDR3 contains 16 residues. Germline assignment: CDR1 MNHEY and CDR2 SVGAGI. V was clipped by 2 bases and J by 2 bases, with 10 bases between them. In nucleotides, the CDR3 is TGTGCCAGCAGTTACACGGTCCAGACTGGGGCCAACGTCCTGACTTTC. It specifies CASSYTVQTGANVLTF.

This chain connects TRBV5-6 to TRBJ1-1, with D maybe TRBD1 (6 bases). The CDR3 sequence is 16 residues long. CDR1 SGHDT and CDR2 YYEEEE come from the germline V gene. V was shortened by 4 bases and J by 4 bases, with 20 bases between the two germline ends. The CDR3 protein is CASSRGFNREGTEAFF. In DNA form, the CDR3 reads TGTGCCAGCAGCCGGGGTTTCAACAGGGAAGGCACTGAAGCTTTCTTT. The full variable domain, completed using reference TRBV5-6 and TRBJ1-1, is DAGVTQSPTHLIKTRGQQVTLRCSPKSGHDTVSWYQQALGQGPQFIFQYYEEEERQRGNFPDRFSGHQFPNYSSELNVNALLLGDSALYLCASSRGFNREGTEAFFGQGTRLTVV.

J is TRBJ1-1 and V is TRBV6-1; the D is unclear. Germline CDR1 reads MNHNS; CDR2 reads SASEGT. The V end was cut by 7 bases, the J end by 3 bases, with 18 bases between. This CDR3 is 15 amino acids long. The CDR3 reads CASTLGGDLDTEAFF. The CDR3 nucleotides are TGTGCCAGCACTCTGGGAGGAGACCTGGACACTGAAGCTTTCTTT.

This clone occurred once. V is TRBV6-1 and J is TRBJ1-6, with TRBD1 matching over 7 bases. After removal of 4 bases from V and 0 bases from J, the junction contained 3 bases not matched to a gene. The germline gives CDR1 MNHNS, CDR2 SASEGT. This CDR3 region has 16 residues. The CDR3 DNA sequence: TGTGCCAGCAGTGCATACAGGGGCTCCTATAATTCACCCCTCCACTTT. Its translation: CASSAYRGSYNSPLHF.

The rearrangement uses TRBV5-1 and TRBJ1-2, with a weak D call TRBD1 (6 bases). The CDR3 is made up of 14 amino acids. Germline V CDR1 and CDR2: SGHRS, YFSETQ. V was clipped by 0 bases and J by 8 bases, with 14 bases between them. The CDR3 loop reads CASSLAVGGWGYTF. As DNA, the CDR3 is TGCGCCAGCAGCTTGGCCGTCGGGGGCTGGGGCTACACCTTC. Using reference TRBV5-1 and TRBJ1-2 for the parts outside the CDR3, the full variable domain is KAGVTQTPRYLIKTRGQQVTLSCSPISGHRSVSWYQQTPGQGLQFLFEYFSETQRNKGNFPGRFSGRQFSNSRSEMNVSTLELGDSALYLCASSLAVGGWGYTFGSGTRLTVV.

The rearrangement links TRBV1 to TRBJ2-3; the table assigns TRBD1, which was not confirmed against the DNA. TRBV1 is labeled a pseudogene. The CDR3 is 17 amino acids. CDR3 in DNA: TGCACCAGCAGCCAAGATCTAAGGGGAATCCGGACAGATACGCAGTATTTT. Its translation: CTSSQDLRGIRTDTQYF.

This clone was recorded only once. The chain links TRBV18 to TRBJ2-5; D uncertain. The germline V gene encodes CDR1 KGHSH and CDR2 LQKENI. CDR3 length equals 14 residues. V was cut by 6 bases and J by 5 bases, with 16 bases left in between. The CDR3 DNA reads TGTGCCAGCTCCCCTGACACCGGGCGGGAGACCCAGTACTTC. Protein product: CASSPDTGRETQYF.

Only one count was recorded for this clone. This chain joins TRBV29-1 and TRBJ2-6; tentatively, D is TRBD1 (5 bases). The CDR3 has 15 residues. Germline V CDR1 and CDR2: SQVTM, ANQGSEA. V was clipped by 4 bases and J by 0 bases, with 10 bases between them. The CDR3 loop reads CSVGRASSGANVLTF. The CDR3 DNA reads TGCAGCGTTGGCAGGGCAAGCTCTGGGGCCAACGTCCTGACTTTC. Drawing the rest from reference TRBV29-1 and TRBJ2-6, the complete variable domain is SAVISQKPSRDICQRGTSLTIQCQVDSQVTMMFWYRQQPGQSLTLIATANQGSEATYESGFVIDKFPISRPNLTFSTLTVSNMSPEDSSIYLCSVGRASSGANVLTFGAGSRLTVL.

This chain joins TRBV5-1 and TRBJ2-5; the D gene could be TRBD1 or TRBD2 (5 bases each). Germline-derived CDR1 and CDR2 are SGHRS and YFSETQ. Trimming took 3 bases from V and 0 from J, leaving 18 bases between them. The CDR3 consists of 17 residues. As DNA, the CDR3 is TGCGCCAGCAGCTCGAACCCCGGGACCCCCGACCAAGAGACCCAGTACTTC. Translation gives CASSSNPGTPDQETQYF.